This T cell receptor (beta chain) is drawn from a study of T cell repertoires in cytomegalovirus infection. The CDR3 consists of 17 residues. J was trimmed by 0 bases and V by 4 bases; bases with no gene match: 5. In its sample, this clonotype was seen many times. Using its own MiXCR run on the reads, TCRdb lists one record per CDR3 protein. The profile covers some 320,000 distinct CDR3 sequences, with over 7.5% appearing a single time and 4.3% taken by the ten largest. The TCR was taken from a human donor in good health (CMV status not recorded). Some clones in this sample may be carry-over from other donors' samples. Sequenced: PBMCs. This chain uses TRBV12-3 or TRBV12-4 with TRBJ2-1, with 11 nucleotides matching TRBD2. CDR3 residues: CASSSRLAGYSYNEQFF. The CDR3 DNA reads as TGTGCCAGCAGTTCCCGACTAGCGGGGTACTCCTACAATGAGCAGTTCTTC.